The sequence of this TCR beta chain was determined in a study of blood T cell repertoires in COVID-19. Looking at the study overall: PBMCs, B-cell-depleted T cells, or T cells were the source of the cDNA or gDNA that made up the material.

Only in-frame clones appear in the TCRdb table, and some are missing; sequencing was by immunoSEQ multiplex PCR. The sample has 200,000 to 250,000 clones; more than 75% are singletons. Trimming removed 6 bases from V and 4 bases from J, with 17 bases in between. The CDR3 is 16 amino acids. Germline CDR1 SGHNT, CDR2 YYREEE (reference sequence). The sequenced sample was peripheral blood. The origin of this receptor is a man aged 35 to 55 with acute or convalescent COVID-19. The chain couples TRBV5-4 to TRBJ1-6, with D possibly matching TRBD1 (6 bases). The CDR3 DNA follows: TGTGCCAGCAACAAGGGTGGGGGGGCTTATAATTCACCCCTCCACTTT. It specifies CASNKGGGAYNSPLHF.